One sample yielded the 10 T cell receptor beta chains listed below, sequenced in a study of Ad26.COV2.S vaccination and SARS-CoV-2 variants. Produced via immunoSEQ multiplex PCR; TCRdb's table is partial and in-frame only. The sample carries about 680,000 clones, roughly 90% recorded once. Treatment given: about 20 received Ad26.COV2.S at low or high dose, single or two shots; 5 received placebo; per-sample allocation not given. Collection of samples fell on day 63 after the first vaccine or placebo injection. Specimen: peripheral blood, collected in a trial of Ad26.COV2.S vaccine versus placebo. These receptors all come from a person aged 18-60 years who received the Ad26.COV2.S COVID-19 vaccine or a placebo.

The rearrangement joins TRBV7-3 to TRBJ1-2; TRBD1 agrees at 10 bases. V was pared by 8 bases and J by 7 bases, with 7 bases of the junction left unmatched. This CDR3 contains 13 residues. The V gene's germline CDR1 is SGHTA and CDR2 FQGTGA. This CDR3 is CASGRQGARGYTF. Here the CDR3 DNA reads TGTGCCAGCGGGAGACAGGGGGCGCGTGGCTACACCTTC.

The CDR3, as DNA: TGTGCCAGCAGCCCTTTTTCCACAGATACGCAGTATTTT. This encodes CASSPFSTDTQYF. The rearrangement joins TRBV4-2 to TRBJ2-3; no firm D call. The V gene lost 4 bases and the J gene lost 2 bases, with 7 bases spanning the gap. CDR3 length: 13 residues. Per germline, CDR1 LGHNA and CDR2 YNFKEQ.

V and J are TRBV29-1 and TRBJ2-5, with TRBD2 identical over 8 bases. The CDR3 consists of 16 residues. Per germline, CDR1 SQVTM and CDR2 ANQGSEA. Germline trimming cut 0 bases from V and 6 bases from J; bases unmatched to any gene: 12. In DNA, the CDR3 is TGCAGCGTTGAAGATCTTCGGGGGGGCGCGGGAAAGACCCAGTACTTC. Amino acid sequence: CSVEDLRGGAGKTQYF.

The gene calls are TRBV5-6 and TRBJ1-3; D is ambiguous. The CDR3 extends over 15 amino acids. V was shortened by 0 bases and J by 0 bases, with 7 bases between the two germline ends. Germline V gene sequence: CDR1 SGHDT, CDR2 YYEEEE. The CDR3: CASSLDGHSGNTIYF. DNA of the CDR3: TGTGCCAGCAGCTTGGATGGCCACTCTGGAAACACCATATATTTT. The full variable domain, in which reference TRBV5-6 and TRBJ1-3 provide the parts outside the CDR3, is DAGVTQSPTHLIKTRGQQVTLRCSPKSGHDTVSWYQQALGQGPQFIFQYYEEEERQRGNFPDRFSGHQFPNYSSELNVNALLLGDSALYLCASSLDGHSGNTIYFGEGSWLTVV.

The V and J genes are TRBV5-1 and TRBJ2-7; TRBD2 aligns across 8 bases. The CDR3 contains 14 residues. The V segment lost 3 bases and the J segment 3 bases; nucleotides outside the gene matches: 5. CDR1 SGHRS and CDR2 YFSETQ come from the germline V gene. CDR3 protein: CASSYGSGDYEQYF. CDR3 DNA: TGCGCCAGCAGCTACGGTAGCGGGGACTACGAGCAGTACTTC.

This rearrangement joins TRBV4-1 to TRBJ1-1, with D maybe TRBD1 (5 bases). The length of the CDR3 is 13 residues. The germline V gene has CDR1 MGHRA and CDR2 YSYEKL. V lost 6 bases and J 1 base, leaving 9 bases between the germline ends. CDR3 coding DNA: TGCGCCAGCAGGCCTGGACAGAACACTGAAGCTTTCTTT. Protein product: CASRPGQNTEAFF.

The gene calls are TRBV2 and TRBJ2-1, with 9 bases lining up with TRBD2. The germline V gene encodes CDR1 SNHLY and CDR2 FYNNEI. This CDR3 comprises 15 residues. V was clipped by 6 bases and J by 6 bases; unmatched bases: 9. CDR3 in amino acids: CASRNLAGAGNEQFF. The CDR3 DNA is TGTGCCAGCAGGAATTTAGCGGGAGCAGGCAATGAGCAGTTCTTC.

The genes are TRBV20-1 and TRBJ2-7, with a tentative D call TRBD1 (5 bases). Germline loops: CDR1 DFQATT, CDR2 SNEGSKA (reference sequence). V lost 3 bases and J lost 3, with 18 bases in between. The CDR3 runs to 15 residues. The CDR3 region is CSASPPMGPIYEQYF. As DNA, the CDR3 is TGCAGTGCTAGTCCCCCGATGGGGCCTATCTACGAGCAGTACTTC.

As for this clone: Different DNA sequences within this sample yield the same CDR3. J is TRBJ2-1 and V is TRBV30; D possibly matches TRBD1 or TRBD2 (7 bases each). Germline loops: CDR1 GTSNPN, CDR2 SVGIG (reference sequence). The CDR3 extends over 13 amino acids. V was trimmed by 3 bases and J by 7 bases, leaving 13 bases between them. The DNA of the CDR3 is TGTGCCTGGAGGTTGCAGGGGGGGAATGAGCAGTTCTTC. Translated, it gives CAWRLQGGNEQFF.

The chain is built from TRBV7-8 and TRBJ2-5; TRBD1 matches at 7 bases. V dropped 5 bases and J dropped 10; count of bases not matched to a gene: 4. Germline-derived CDR1 and CDR2 are SGHVS and FQNEAQ. The CDR3 spans 11 residues. CDR3 DNA sequence: TGTGCCAGCAGCCCCCAGGGGGTCCAGTACTTC. Amino acids: CASSPQGVQYF. Variable domain in full (rest from reference TRBV7-8 and TRBJ2-5): GAGVSQSPRYKVAKRGQDVALRCDPISGHVSLFWYQQALGQGPEFLTYFQNEAQLDKSGLPSDRFFAERPEGSVSTLKIQRTQQEDSAVYLCASSPQGVQYFGPGTRLLVL.